Below are 10 T cell receptor beta chains sequenced from a single sample in a study of blood T cell repertoires in COVID-19. The repertoire was sequenced with immunoSEQ multiplex PCR; TCRdb's copy has only in-frame clones and lacks some. Among some 270,000 clones listed, 80% to 90% were seen once. The specimen was PBMCs or T cells enriched from blood (not recorded which). The receptor source for this set is a woman aged 50 to 60 who had been exposed to COVID-19.

The CDR3 sequence: CASADPGQITGYTF. The CDR3, as DNA: TGTGCCAGCGCGGACCCGGGACAGATAACTGGCTACACCTTC. The V gene is TRBV3-1 (or the pseudogene TRBV3-2), the J gene TRBJ1-2, with 7 bases matching TRBD1. Germline V gene data show CDR1 as LGHDT and CDR2 as YNNKEL (reference sequence). The CDR3 is made up of 14 amino acids. Losses at the gene ends were 8 bases for V and 7 bases for J; bases not matched to a gene: 13.

V gene TRBV2 combines with J gene TRBJ1-2; 10 bases align to TRBD1. Trimming removed 5 bases from V and 7 bases from J; junction bases left unmatched: 7. The CDR3 sequence is 14 residues long. CDR1 and CDR2 (germline): SNHLY, FYNNEI. The CDR3 DNA reads TGTGCCAGCAGTCGCGACAGGGGGCCCTCTGGCTACACCTTC. Translating gives CASSRDRGPSGYTF. The full variable domain, completed using reference TRBV2 and TRBJ1-2, is EPEVTQTPSHQVTQMGQEVILRCVPISNHLYFYWYRQILGQKVEFLVSFYNNEISEKSEIFDDQFSVERPDGSNFTLKIRSTKLEDSAMYFCASSRDRGPSGYTFGSGTRLTVV.

The chain employs TRBV5-3 and TRBJ1-4; D not resolved. TRBV5-3 is an ORF, with its function uncertain. V shed 9 bases and J shed 4 bases, with 13 bases lying between them. This CDR3 has 13 amino acids. CDR3 in amino acids: CAKRAGNNEKLFF. The CDR3 coding sequence is TGTGCCAAGAGGGCAGGAAATAATGAAAAACTGTTTTTT.

The V gene is TRBV10-2, the J gene TRBJ1-3; D is possibly TRBD1 (6 bases). This CDR3 is built from 16 residues. Germline V gene sequence: CDR1 WSHSY, CDR2 SAAADI. V gave up 4 bases and J gave up 3 bases, with 16 bases separating them. CDR3 sequence reads: CASSGSGAIIGNTIYF. The CDR3 nucleotides are TGCGCCAGCAGTGGCTCAGGGGCCATCATTGGAAACACCATATATTTT.

This clone showed up just once. This chain links TRBV20-1 with TRBJ1-1, with D possibly being TRBD1 (5 bases). The CDR3 totals 11 residues. The V end was cut by 3 bases, the J end by 8 bases, with 10 bases between. Per germline, CDR1 DFQATT and CDR2 SNEGSKA (reference sequence). The DNA for the CDR3 is TGCAGTGCTAGGCCCAGGACAGAAGCTTTCTTT. Translating it yields CSARPRTEAFF.

As regards this clone: This CDR3 is also generated by other DNA sequences in the sample. J is TRBJ1-6 and V is TRBV18; 7 positions agree with TRBD1. The CDR3 runs 14 residues. Germline loops: CDR1 KGHSH, CDR2 LQKENI. Germline trimming cut 3 bases from V and 5 bases from J; bases unmatched to any gene: 1. In DNA form, the CDR3 reads TGTGCCAGCTCACCGGGACAGAATAATTCACCCCTCCACTTT. It yields the protein CASSPGQNNSPLHF.

The gene calls are TRBV21-1 and TRBJ2-1; TRBD1 was called by the table and not checked on the DNA. TRBV21-1 is reported as a pseudogene. The CDR3 is 17 amino acids. The CDR3 sequence is CASITLTGQGLYNEQFF. The CDR3 DNA sequence: TGTGCCAGCATCACATTAACGGGACAGGGTTTATACAATGAGCAGTTCTTC.

The J gene is TRBJ2-2, the V gene TRBV19; 7 positions match TRBD1. The germline CDR1 and CDR2 sequences are LNHDA and SQIVND (reference sequence). The CDR3 runs to 13 residues. With V trimmed by 9 bases and J by 7 bases, 8 bases remained unmatched. CDR3 nucleotides: TGTGCCAGCTACGAGGGGGCGAGCGGGGAGCTGTTTTTT. Translated, it gives CASYEGASGELFF.

The J gene is TRBJ1-6, the V gene TRBV19, with 7 bases identical to TRBD1. Germline V CDR1 and CDR2: LNHDA, SQIVND (reference sequence). This CDR3 region has 13 residues. V was clipped by 2 bases and J by 8 bases; unmatched bases: 0. In nucleotides, the CDR3 is TGTGCCAGTAGTATAACAGGGGATTCACCCCTCCACTTT. Translation gives CASSITGDSPLHF.

This clone has more than one count but fewer than ten. The V call is TRBV6-6, the J call TRBJ1-1; D is perhaps TRBD1 (5 bases). The CDR3 sequence is 16 residues long. V dropped 2 bases and J dropped 3 bases, with 16 bases sitting between them. Germline V gene data show CDR1 as MNHNY and CDR2 as SVGAGI (reference sequence). CDR3 sequence: CASSYPPRQPYTEAFF. CDR3 in DNA: TGTGCCAGCAGTTACCCCCCTCGACAGCCATACACTGAAGCTTTCTTT.